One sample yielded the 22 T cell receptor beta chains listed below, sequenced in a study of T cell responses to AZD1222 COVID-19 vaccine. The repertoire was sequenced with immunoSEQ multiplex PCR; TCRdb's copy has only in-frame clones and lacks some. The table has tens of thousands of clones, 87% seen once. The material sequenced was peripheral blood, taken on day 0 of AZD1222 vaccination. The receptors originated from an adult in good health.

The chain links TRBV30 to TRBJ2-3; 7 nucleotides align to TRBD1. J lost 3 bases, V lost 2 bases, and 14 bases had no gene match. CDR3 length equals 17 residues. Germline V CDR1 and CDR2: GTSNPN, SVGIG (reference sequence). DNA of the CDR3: TGTGCCTGGAGTCGATGGGGAAACAGGGGCTCAACAGATACGCAGTATTTT. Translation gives CAWSRWGNRGSTDTQYF.

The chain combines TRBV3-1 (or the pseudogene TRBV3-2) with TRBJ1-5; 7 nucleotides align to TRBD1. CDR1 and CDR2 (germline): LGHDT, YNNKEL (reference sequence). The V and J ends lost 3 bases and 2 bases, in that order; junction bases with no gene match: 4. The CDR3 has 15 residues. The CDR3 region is CASSQTGFGNQPQHF. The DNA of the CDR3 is TGTGCCAGCAGCCAGACAGGGTTTGGCAATCAGCCCCAGCATTTT.

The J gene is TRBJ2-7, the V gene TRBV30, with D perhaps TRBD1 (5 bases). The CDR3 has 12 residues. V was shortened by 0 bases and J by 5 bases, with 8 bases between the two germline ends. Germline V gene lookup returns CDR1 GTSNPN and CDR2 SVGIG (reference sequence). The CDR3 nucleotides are TGTGCCTGGAGTGTTTGGGGCCACGAGCAGTACTTC. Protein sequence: CAWSVWGHEQYF. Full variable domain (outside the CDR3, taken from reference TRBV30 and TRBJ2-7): SQTIHQWPATLVQPVGSPLSLECTVEGTSNPNLYWYRQAAGRGLQLLFYSVGIGQISSEVPQNLSASRPQDRQFILSSKKLLLSDSGFYLCAWSVWGHEQYFGPGTRLTVT.

The CDR3 loop is CASRVTVVRNYGYTF. The CDR3 DNA reads TGTGCCAGCAGGGTGACAGTAGTCCGAAACTATGGCTACACCTTC. This chain uses TRBV6-5 with TRBJ1-2; maybe TRBD1 (5 bases). This CDR3 is built from 15 residues. V lost 6 bases to trimming and J lost 2 bases, with 16 bases between them. Germline V gene lookup returns CDR1 MNHEY and CDR2 SVGAGI.

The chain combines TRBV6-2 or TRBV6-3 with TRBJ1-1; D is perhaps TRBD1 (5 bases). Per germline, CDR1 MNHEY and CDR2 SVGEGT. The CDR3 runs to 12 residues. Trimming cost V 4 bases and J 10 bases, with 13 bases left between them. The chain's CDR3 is CASSLGQGRAFF. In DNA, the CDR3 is TGTGCCAGCAGTTTAGGACAAGGAAGAGCTTTCTTT.

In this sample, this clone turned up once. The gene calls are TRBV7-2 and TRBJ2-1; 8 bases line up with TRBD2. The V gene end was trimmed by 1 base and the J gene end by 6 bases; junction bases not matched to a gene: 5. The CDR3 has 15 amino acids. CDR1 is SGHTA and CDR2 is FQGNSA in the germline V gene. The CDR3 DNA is TGTGCCAGCAGCTTAGATTCGGGAGGGGTCAATGAGCAGTTCTTC. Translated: CASSLDSGGVNEQFF.

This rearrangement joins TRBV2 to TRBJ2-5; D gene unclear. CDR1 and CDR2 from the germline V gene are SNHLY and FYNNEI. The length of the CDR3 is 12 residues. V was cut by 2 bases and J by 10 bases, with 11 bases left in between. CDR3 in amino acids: CASSELGLGQYF. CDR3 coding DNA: TGTGCCAGCAGTGAACTAGGATTAGGCCAGTACTTC.

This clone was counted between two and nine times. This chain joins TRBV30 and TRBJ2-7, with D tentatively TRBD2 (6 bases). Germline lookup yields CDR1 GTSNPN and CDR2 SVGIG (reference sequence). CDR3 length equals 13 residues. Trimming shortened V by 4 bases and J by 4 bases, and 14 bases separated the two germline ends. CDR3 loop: CAWTRGFRYEQYF. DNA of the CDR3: TGTGCCTGGACCCGGGGGTTCCGATACGAGCAGTACTTC.

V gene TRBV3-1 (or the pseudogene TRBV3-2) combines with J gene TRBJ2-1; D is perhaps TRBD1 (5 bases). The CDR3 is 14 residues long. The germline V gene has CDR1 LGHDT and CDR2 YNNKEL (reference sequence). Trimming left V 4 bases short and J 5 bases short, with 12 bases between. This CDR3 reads CASSLQTADNEQFF. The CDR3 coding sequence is TGTGCCAGCAGCCTTCAGACAGCAGACAATGAGCAGTTCTTC.

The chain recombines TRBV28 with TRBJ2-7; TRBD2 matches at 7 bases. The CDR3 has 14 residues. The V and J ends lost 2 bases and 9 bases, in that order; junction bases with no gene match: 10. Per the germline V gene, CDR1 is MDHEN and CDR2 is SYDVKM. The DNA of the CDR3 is TGTGCCAGCAGTTTAGATTCTCGGGGGGACGGGCAGTACTTC. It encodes CASSLDSRGDGQYF.

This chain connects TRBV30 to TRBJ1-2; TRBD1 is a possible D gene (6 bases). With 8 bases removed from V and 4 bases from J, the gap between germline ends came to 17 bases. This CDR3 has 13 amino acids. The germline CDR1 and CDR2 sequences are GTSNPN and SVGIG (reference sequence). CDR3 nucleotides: TGTGCCCTCGGAGGGGGGGGAATCTATGGCTACACCTTC. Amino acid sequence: CALGGGGIYGYTF.

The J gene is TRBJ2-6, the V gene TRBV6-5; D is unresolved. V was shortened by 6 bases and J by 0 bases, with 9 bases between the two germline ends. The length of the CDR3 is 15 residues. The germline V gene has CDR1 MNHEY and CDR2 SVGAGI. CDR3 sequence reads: CASRQENSGANVLTF. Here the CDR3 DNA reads TGTGCCAGCAGACAAGAGAACTCTGGGGCCAACGTCCTGACTTTC.

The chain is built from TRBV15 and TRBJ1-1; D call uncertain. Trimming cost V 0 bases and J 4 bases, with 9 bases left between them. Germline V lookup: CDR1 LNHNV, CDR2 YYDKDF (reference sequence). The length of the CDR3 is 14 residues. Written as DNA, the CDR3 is TGTGCCACCAGCAGAGATCCCCGTGGCACTGAAGCTTTCTTT. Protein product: CATSRDPRGTEAFF.

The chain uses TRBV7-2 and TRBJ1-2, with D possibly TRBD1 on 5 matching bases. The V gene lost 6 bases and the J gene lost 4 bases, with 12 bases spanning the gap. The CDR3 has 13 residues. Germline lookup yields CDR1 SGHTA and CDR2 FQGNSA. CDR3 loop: CASRAGGTYGYTF. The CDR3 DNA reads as TGTGCCAGCAGGGCAGGAGGGACCTATGGCTACACCTTC.

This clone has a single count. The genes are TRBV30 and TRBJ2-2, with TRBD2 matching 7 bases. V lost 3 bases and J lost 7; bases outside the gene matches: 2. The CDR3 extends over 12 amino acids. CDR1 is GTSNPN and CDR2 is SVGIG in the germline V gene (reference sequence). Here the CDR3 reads CAWRPGGGELFF. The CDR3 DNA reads TGTGCCTGGAGGCCGGGGGGCGGGGAGCTGTTTTTT. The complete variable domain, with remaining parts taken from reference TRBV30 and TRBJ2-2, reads SQTIHQWPATLVQPVGSPLSLECTVEGTSNPNLYWYRQAAGRGLQLLFYSVGIGQISSEVPQNLSASRPQDRQFILSSKKLLLSDSGFYLCAWRPGGGELFFGEGSRLTVL.

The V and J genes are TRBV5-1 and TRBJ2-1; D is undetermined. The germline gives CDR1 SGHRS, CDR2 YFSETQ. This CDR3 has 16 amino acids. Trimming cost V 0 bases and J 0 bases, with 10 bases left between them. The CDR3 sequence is CASSLGSTSSYNEQFF. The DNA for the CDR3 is TGCGCCAGCAGCTTGGGCTCCACGAGCTCCTACAATGAGCAGTTCTTC.

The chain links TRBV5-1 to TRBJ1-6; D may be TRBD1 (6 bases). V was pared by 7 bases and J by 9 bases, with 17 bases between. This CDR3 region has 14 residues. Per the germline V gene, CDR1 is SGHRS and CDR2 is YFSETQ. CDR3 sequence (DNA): TGCGCCAGCGGGCAGGGGATCGAGGTTTCACCCCTCCACTTT. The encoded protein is CASGQGIEVSPLHF.

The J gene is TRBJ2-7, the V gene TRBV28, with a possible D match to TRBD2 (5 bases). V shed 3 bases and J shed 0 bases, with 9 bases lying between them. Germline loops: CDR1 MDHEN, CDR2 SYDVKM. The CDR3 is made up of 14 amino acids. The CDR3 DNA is TGTGCCAGCAGTTTTGGTGGGAGCTCCTACGAGCAGTACTTC. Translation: CASSFGGSSYEQYF. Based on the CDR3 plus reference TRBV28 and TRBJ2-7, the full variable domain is DVKVTQSSRYLVKRTGEKVFLECVQDMDHENMFWYRQDPGLGLRLIYFSYDVKMKEKGDIPEGYSVSREKKERFSLILESASTNQTSMYLCASSFGGSSYEQYFGPGTRLTVT.

The CDR3 protein is CASSVAVMNTGELFF. CDR3 bases: TGTGCCAGCAGCGTAGCGGTAATGAACACCGGGGAGCTGTTTTTT. The gene calls are TRBV9 and TRBJ2-2, with unresolved D. The V gene's germline CDR1 is SGDLS and CDR2 YYNGEE. The CDR3 length is 15 residues. The V end was cut by 0 bases, the J end by 1 base, with 7 bases between.

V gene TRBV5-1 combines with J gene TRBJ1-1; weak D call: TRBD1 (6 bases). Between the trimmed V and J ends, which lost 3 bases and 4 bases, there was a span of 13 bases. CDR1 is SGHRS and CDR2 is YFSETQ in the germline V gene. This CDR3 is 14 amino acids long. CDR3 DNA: TGCGCCAGCAGCTCACAGGGCTCGAGCACTGAAGCTTTCTTT. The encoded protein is CASSSQGSSTEAFF.

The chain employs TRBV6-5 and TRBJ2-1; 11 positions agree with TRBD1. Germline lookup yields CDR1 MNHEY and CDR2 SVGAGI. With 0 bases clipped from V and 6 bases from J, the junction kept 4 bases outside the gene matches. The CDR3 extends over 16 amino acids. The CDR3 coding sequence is TGTGCCAGCAGTTACTCGTCCGGACAGGGGGCCAATGAGCAGTTCTTC. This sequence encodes CASSYSSGQGANEQFF.

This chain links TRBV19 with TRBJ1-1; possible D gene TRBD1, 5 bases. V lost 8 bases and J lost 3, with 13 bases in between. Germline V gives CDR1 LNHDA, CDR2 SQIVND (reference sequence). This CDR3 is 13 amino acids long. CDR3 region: CASSPGHYTEAFF. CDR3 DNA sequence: TGTGCCAGTTCCCCGGGGCATTACACTGAAGCTTTCTTT. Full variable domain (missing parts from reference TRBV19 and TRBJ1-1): DGGITQSPKYLFRKEGQNVTLSCEQNLNHDAMYWYRQDPGQGLRLIYYSQIVNDFQKGDIAEGYSVSREKKESFPLTVTSAQKNPTAFYLCASSPGHYTEAFFGQGTRLTVV.